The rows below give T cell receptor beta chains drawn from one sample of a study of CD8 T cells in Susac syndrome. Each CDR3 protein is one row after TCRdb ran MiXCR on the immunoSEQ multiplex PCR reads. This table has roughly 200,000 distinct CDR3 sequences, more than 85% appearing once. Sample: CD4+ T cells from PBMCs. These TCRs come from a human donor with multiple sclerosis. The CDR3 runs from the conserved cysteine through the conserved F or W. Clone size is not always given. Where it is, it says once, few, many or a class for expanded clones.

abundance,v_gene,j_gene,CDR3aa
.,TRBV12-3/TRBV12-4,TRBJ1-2,CASSDRAGYTF
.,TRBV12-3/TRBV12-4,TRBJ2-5,CASSPTAIQETQYF
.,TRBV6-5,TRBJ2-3,CASSYSAGGNLDTQYF
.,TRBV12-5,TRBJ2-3,CASGLGVGSVSTDTQYF
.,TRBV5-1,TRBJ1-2,CASSYNRDGYTF
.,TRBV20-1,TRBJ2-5,CSVGRAGETQYF
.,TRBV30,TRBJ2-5,CAWSLLPLAGGRQETQYF
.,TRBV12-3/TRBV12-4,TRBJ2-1,CASSLTLALQFF
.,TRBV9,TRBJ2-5,CASSVNSFQETQYF
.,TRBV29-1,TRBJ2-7,CSATASYEQYF
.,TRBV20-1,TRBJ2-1,CSAGPLSGGQKGWNEQFF
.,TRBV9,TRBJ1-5,CASSVAGSNQPQHF
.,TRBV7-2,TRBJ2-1,CASSLVGLAEEQFF
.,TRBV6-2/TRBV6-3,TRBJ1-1,CASSSQRTGGTEAFF
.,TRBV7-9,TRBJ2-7,CASSPGAPDYEQYF
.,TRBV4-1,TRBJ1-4,CASSLQGLGEKLFF
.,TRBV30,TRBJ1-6,CAWSVRGAGNSPLHF
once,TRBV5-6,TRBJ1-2,CASSLGSLRYGYTF
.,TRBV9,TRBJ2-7,CASSVSRGTYEQYF
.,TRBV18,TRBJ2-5,CASSLQDGETQYF